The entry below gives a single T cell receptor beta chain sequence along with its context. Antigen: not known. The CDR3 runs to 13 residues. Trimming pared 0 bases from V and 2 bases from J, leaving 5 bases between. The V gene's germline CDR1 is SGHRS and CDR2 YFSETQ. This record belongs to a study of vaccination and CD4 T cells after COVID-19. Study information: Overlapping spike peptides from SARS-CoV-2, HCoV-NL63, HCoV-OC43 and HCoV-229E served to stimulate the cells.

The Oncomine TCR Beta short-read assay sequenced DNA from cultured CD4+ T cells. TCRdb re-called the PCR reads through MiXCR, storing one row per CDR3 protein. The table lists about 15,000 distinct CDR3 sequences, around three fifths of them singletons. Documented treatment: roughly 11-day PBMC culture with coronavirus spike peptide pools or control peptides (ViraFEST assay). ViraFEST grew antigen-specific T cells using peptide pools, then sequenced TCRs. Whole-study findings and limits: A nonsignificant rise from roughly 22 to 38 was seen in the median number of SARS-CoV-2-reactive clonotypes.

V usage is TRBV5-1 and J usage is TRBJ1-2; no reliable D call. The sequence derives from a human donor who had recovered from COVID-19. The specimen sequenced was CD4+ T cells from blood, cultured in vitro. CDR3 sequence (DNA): TGCGCCAGCAGCTTGGCTGGGAACTATGGCTACACCTTC. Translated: CASSLAGNYGYTF.